Sequencing of this T cell receptor beta chain was carried out in a study of OX40 agonist ivuxolimab in advanced cancers. Using immunoSEQ multiplex PCR, the repertoire was profiled, and TCRdb retains in-frame clones only, with some absent. Of approximately 17,000 clones listed, 84% are singletons. The V end lost 0 bases, the J end lost 0 bases, and 13 bases lay between the germline ends. CDR1 is LGHNA and CDR2 is YSLEER in the germline V gene. The CDR3 contains 17 residues. This clone has just one count. The chain is built from TRBV4-3 and TRBJ2-3, with a weak D call TRBD2 (6 bases). The sequenced sample was CD4+ or CD8+ T cells sorted from blood, obtained in a trial of the OX40 agonist ivuxolimab. The source of this sequence is an adult with an advanced solid tumor such as melanoma, head and neck, liver or kidney cancer. The CDR3 sequence: CASSQEISGSSTDTQYF. Written as DNA, the CDR3 is TGCGCCAGCAGCCAAGAAATTAGCGGCTCTAGCACAGATACGCAGTATTTT.